This T cell receptor (beta chain) originates from a study of CD4+ T cells in melanoma. Some clones are missing from TCRdb's copy, which holds only in-frame ones; the method was immunoSEQ multiplex PCR. The sample holds some 120,000 clones, around 92% seen once. Study-wide findings and caveats: CD8+ T cell, macrophage and B cell function reportedly correlated with neoantigen-specific CD4+ T cells. Reportedly, melanoma neoantigen-specific CD4+ T cells showed varied differentiation states.

CDR1 and CDR2 (germline): MNHEY, SMNVEV (reference sequence). V gave up 0 bases and J gave up 4 bases, with 6 bases separating them. The CDR3 runs 13 residues. A remark on this clone: As yet, its antigen is unknown.

Sequenced sample: peripheral blood. J is TRBJ2-5 and V is TRBV27; no clear D. This TCR was sampled from a human donor with melanoma. The CDR3 is CASSLSMGETQYF. In DNA, the CDR3 is TGTGCCAGCAGTTTATCGATGGGAGAGACCCAGTACTTC.